A selection of T cell receptor beta chains follows, all from one sample in a study of blood T cell repertoires in COVID-19. Some clones are missing from TCRdb's copy, which holds only in-frame ones; the method was immunoSEQ multiplex PCR. The sample includes 55,000 to 75,000 clones, 85% to 90% of them seen just once. The sequenced sample was peripheral blood. The receptors stem from a man aged 45-65 years with active COVID-19. Both conserved end residues are part of each CDR3. D genes are given only for firm matches. For some rows the clone size is stated as once, few or many, or as a class when expanded; others skip it.

J gene: TRBJ1-4; D gene: TRBD1; V gene: TRBV7-9; clone size: -; CDR3 protein: CASSVTGTGDEKLFF; CDR3 DNA: TGTGCCAGCAGCGTAACCGGGACAGGGGATGAAAAACTGTTTTTT
J gene: TRBJ1-3; D gene: -; V gene: TRBV19; clone size: -; CDR3 protein: CASIQGLGNTIYF; CDR3 DNA: TGTGCCAGTATCCAGGGGCTGGGAAACACCATATATTTT
J gene: TRBJ2-7; D gene: TRBD2; V gene: TRBV7-9; clone size: few; CDR3 protein: CASSFPQWASGGGRYEQYF; CDR3 DNA: TGTGCCAGCAGCTTTCCCCAGTGGGCTAGCGGGGGGGGCCGCTACGAGCAGTACTTC
J gene: TRBJ1-2; D gene: -; V gene: TRBV9; clone size: -; CDR3 protein: CASSVVQGHGYTF; CDR3 DNA: TGTGCCAGCAGCGTAGTACAGGGCCATGGCTACACCTTC
J gene: TRBJ1-1; D gene: -; V gene: TRBV7-8; clone size: -; CDR3 protein: CASSLSRRQAFEAFF; CDR3 DNA: TGTGCCAGCAGCTTGTCCCGTCGGCAGGCCTTCGAAGCTTTCTTT
J gene: TRBJ2-5; D gene: TRBD1; V gene: TRBV3-1/TRBV3-2; clone size: -; CDR3 protein: CASSQPGQGLGLYF; CDR3 DNA: TGTGCCAGCAGCCAACCGGGACAGGGACTTGGTCTGTACTTC
J gene: TRBJ1-3; D gene: -; V gene: TRBV9; clone size: -; CDR3 protein: CASSVGQRPGNTIYF; CDR3 DNA: TGTGCCAGCAGCGTGGGACAAAGACCTGGAAACACCATATATTTT
J gene: TRBJ2-4; D gene: -; V gene: TRBV6-2/TRBV6-3; clone size: -; CDR3 protein: CASSYSNPPGAKNIQYF; CDR3 DNA: TGTGCCAGCAGTTACTCGAACCCCCCAGGGGCCAAAAACATTCAGTACTTC
J gene: TRBJ2-5; D gene: TRBD2; V gene: TRBV5-4; clone size: -; CDR3 protein: CASSLQNGLEEETQYF; CDR3 DNA: TGTGCCAGCAGCTTACAAAACGGACTAGAAGAAGAGACCCAGTACTTC
J gene: TRBJ2-7; D gene: TRBD1; V gene: TRBV18; clone size: once; CDR3 protein: CASSPRTGGYEQYF; CDR3 DNA: TGTGCCAGCTCACCGAGGACAGGGGGCTACGAGCAGTACTTC
J gene: TRBJ2-7; D gene: TRBD2; V gene: TRBV3-1/TRBV3-2; clone size: -; CDR3 protein: CASSQGSGSWYEQYF; CDR3 DNA: TGTGCCAGCAGCCAAGGTAGCGGGAGCTGGTACGAGCAGTACTTC
J gene: TRBJ2-2; D gene: -; V gene: TRBV13; clone size: -; CDR3 protein: CASSLKVRERTGELFF; CDR3 DNA: TGTGCCAGCAGCCTGAAGGTGAGGGAGAGGACCGGGGAGCTGTTTTTT
J gene: TRBJ1-2; D gene: -; V gene: TRBV2; clone size: once; CDR3 protein: CASSEQGSDGYTF; CDR3 DNA: TGTGCCAGCAGTGAACAGGGGAGTGATGGCTACACCTTC
J gene: TRBJ2-3; D gene: TRBD2; V gene: TRBV3-1/TRBV3-2; clone size: -; CDR3 protein: CASSSTSTYSGGLSDTQYF; CDR3 DNA: TGTGCCAGCAGCTCAACTTCGACTTATAGCGGGGGGTTGTCAGATACGCAGTATTTT
J gene: TRBJ2-5; D gene: TRBD2; V gene: TRBV4-1; clone size: -; CDR3 protein: CASSQGARGSETQYF; CDR3 DNA: TGCGCCAGCAGCCAAGGGGCACGCGGGAGTGAGACCCAGTACTTC
J gene: TRBJ2-3; D gene: TRBD1; V gene: TRBV6-1; clone size: -; CDR3 protein: CASSELRGGPTDTQYF; CDR3 DNA: TGTGCCAGCAGTGAGCTTCGAGGGGGCCCTACAGATACGCAGTATTTT
J gene: TRBJ1-1; D gene: TRBD1; V gene: TRBV5-4; clone size: -; CDR3 protein: CASSLAGTGGTEAFF; CDR3 DNA: TGTGCCAGCAGCTTGGCCGGGACAGGGGGCACTGAAGCTTTCTTT
J gene: TRBJ1-2; D gene: -; V gene: TRBV5-5; clone size: -; CDR3 protein: CASSLGGNAYGYTF; CDR3 DNA: TGTGCCAGCAGCTTAGGCGGGAACGCCTATGGCTACACCTTC
J gene: TRBJ1-6; D gene: -; V gene: TRBV5-8; clone size: once; CDR3 protein: CASIALRGNSPLHF; CDR3 DNA: TGTGCCAGCATCGCCCTAAGGGGGAATTCACCCCTCCACTTT
J gene: TRBJ2-1; D gene: TRBD2; V gene: TRBV2; clone size: -; CDR3 protein: CASSPLAGGRGYNEQFF; CDR3 DNA: TGTGCCAGCAGTCCCTTAGCGGGGGGCCGAGGGTACAATGAGCAGTTCTTC
J gene: TRBJ2-3; D gene: TRBD2; V gene: TRBV7-7; clone size: -; CDR3 protein: CASSALANEADTQYF; CDR3 DNA: TGTGCCAGCAGCGCACTAGCGAATGAAGCAGATACGCAGTATTTT
J gene: TRBJ2-3; D gene: TRBD2; V gene: TRBV5-4; clone size: -; CDR3 protein: CASSPPRGVSTDTQYF; CDR3 DNA: TGTGCCAGCAGCCCACCCCGGGGGGTTTCCACAGATACGCAGTATTTT
J gene: TRBJ2-7; D gene: -; V gene: TRBV6-2/TRBV6-3; clone size: -; CDR3 protein: CASSYPNLVPSEEQYF; CDR3 DNA: TGTGCCAGCAGTTACCCGAATCTTGTCCCCTCGGAGGAGCAGTACTTC
J gene: TRBJ1-2; D gene: -; V gene: TRBV16; clone size: few; CDR3 protein: CASSQERRGYYGYTF; CDR3 DNA: TGTGCCAGCAGCCAAGAGAGGAGGGGCTACTATGGCTACACCTTC
J gene: TRBJ2-1; D gene: TRBD2; V gene: TRBV9; clone size: -; CDR3 protein: CASGLAGGQYNEQFF; CDR3 DNA: TGTGCCAGCGGACTAGCGGGAGGGCAATACAATGAGCAGTTCTTC
J gene: TRBJ2-7; D gene: TRBD2; V gene: TRBV27; clone size: -; CDR3 protein: CASSSLAGAYEQYF; CDR3 DNA: TGTGCCAGCAGTTCACTAGCGGGGGCCTACGAGCAGTACTTC
J gene: TRBJ2-5; D gene: -; V gene: TRBV18; clone size: -; CDR3 protein: CASRTEHQETQYF; CDR3 DNA: TGTGCCAGCAGGACAGAACACCAAGAGACCCAGTACTTC
J gene: TRBJ2-3; D gene: -; V gene: TRBV7-2; clone size: -; CDR3 protein: CASDQRGLPTDTQYF; CDR3 DNA: TGTGCCAGCGATCAACGTGGACTCCCCACAGATACGCAGTATTTT